The T cell receptor (beta chain) described here comes from a study of identical twins. This clonotype was observed a few times. Looked up from germline, CDR1 is SGHTA and CDR2 is FQGNSA. The CDR3 runs 14 residues. V shed 3 bases and J 4 bases; nucleotides not matched to a gene: 5. TCRdb ran MiXCR on the 5' RACE reads and lists one entry per CDR3 protein. The sample carries about 460,000 distinct CDR3 sequences, approximately 15% recorded once. These data were likewise used in another study, on yellow fever vaccine responses in identical twins.

This sequence originates from a woman under 30 in good health. The V gene is TRBV7-2, the J gene TRBJ2-5, with 7 bases identical to TRBD1. Sequenced input: CD4+ T cells sorted from blood. As DNA, the CDR3 is TGTGCCAGCAGCTTCCAGACAGGGACAGAGACCCAGTACTTC. This translates into CASSFQTGTETQYF.